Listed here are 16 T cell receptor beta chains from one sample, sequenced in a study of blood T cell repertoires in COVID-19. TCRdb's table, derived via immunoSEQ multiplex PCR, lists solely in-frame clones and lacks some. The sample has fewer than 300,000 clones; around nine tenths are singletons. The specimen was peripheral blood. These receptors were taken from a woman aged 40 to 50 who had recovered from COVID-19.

CDR3 nucleotide sequence: TGTGCCTGGAGCCCGTTAATGAACACTGAAGCTTTCTTT. It codes for CAWSPLMNTEAFF. This chain connects TRBV30 to TRBJ1-1; unclear D gene. Germline lookup yields CDR1 GTSNPN and CDR2 SVGIG (reference sequence). The CDR3 has 13 residues. V was pared by 3 bases and J by 0 bases, with 8 bases between.

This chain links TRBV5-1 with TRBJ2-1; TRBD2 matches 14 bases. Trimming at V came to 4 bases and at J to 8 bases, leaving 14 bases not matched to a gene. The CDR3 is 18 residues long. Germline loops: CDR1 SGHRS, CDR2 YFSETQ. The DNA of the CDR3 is TGCGCCAGCAGCCAACCGACTAGCGGGAGGGCCCATAGGGATGAGCAGTTCTTC. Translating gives CASSQPTSGRAHRDEQFF. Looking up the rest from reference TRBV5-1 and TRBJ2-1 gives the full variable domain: KAGVTQTPRYLIKTRGQQVTLSCSPISGHRSVSWYQQTPGQGLQFLFEYFSETQRNKGNFPGRFSGRQFSNSRSEMNVSTLELGDSALYLCASSQPTSGRAHRDEQFFGPGTRLTVL.

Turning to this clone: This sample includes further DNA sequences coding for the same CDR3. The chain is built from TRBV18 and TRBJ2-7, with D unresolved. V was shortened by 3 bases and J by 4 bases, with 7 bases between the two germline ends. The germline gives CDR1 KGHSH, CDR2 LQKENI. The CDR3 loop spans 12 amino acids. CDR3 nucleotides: TGTGCCAGCTCACCCTCCTCGTACGAGCAGTACTTC. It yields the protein CASSPSSYEQYF.

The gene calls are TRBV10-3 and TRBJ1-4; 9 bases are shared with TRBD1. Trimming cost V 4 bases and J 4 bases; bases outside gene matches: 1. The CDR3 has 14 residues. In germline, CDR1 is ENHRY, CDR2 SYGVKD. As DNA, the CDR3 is TGTGCCATCAGTGGGGGACAGGGTAATGAAAAACTGTTTTTT. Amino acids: CAISGGQGNEKLFF.

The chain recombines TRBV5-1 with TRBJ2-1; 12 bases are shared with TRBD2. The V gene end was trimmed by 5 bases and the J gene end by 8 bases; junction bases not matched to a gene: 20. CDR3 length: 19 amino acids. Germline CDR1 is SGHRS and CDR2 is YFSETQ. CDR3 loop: CASSLRPSGRALVRDEQFF. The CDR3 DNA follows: TGCGCCAGCAGTCTGCGGCCTAGCGGGAGGGCCCTGGTTCGGGATGAGCAGTTCTTC. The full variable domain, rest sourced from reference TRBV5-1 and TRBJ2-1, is KAGVTQTPRYLIKTRGQQVTLSCSPISGHRSVSWYQQTPGQGLQFLFEYFSETQRNKGNFPGRFSGRQFSNSRSEMNVSTLELGDSALYLCASSLRPSGRALVRDEQFFGPGTRLTVL.

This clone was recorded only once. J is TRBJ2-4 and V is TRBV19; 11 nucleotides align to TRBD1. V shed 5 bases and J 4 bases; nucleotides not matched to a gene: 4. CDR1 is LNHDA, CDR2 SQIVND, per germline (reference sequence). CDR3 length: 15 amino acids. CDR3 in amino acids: CASSSRDRGKNIQYF. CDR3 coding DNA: TGTGCCAGTAGTTCAAGGGACAGGGGGAAAAACATTCAGTACTTC. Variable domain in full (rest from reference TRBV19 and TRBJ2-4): DGGITQSPKYLFRKEGQNVTLSCEQNLNHDAMYWYRQDPGQGLRLIYYSQIVNDFQKGDIAEGYSVSREKKESFPLTVTSAQKNPTAFYLCASSSRDRGKNIQYFGAGTRLSVL.

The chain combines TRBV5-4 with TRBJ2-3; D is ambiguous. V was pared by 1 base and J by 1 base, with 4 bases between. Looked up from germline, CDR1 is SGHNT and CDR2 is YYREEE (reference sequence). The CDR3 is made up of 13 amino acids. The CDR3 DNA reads TGTGCCAGCAGCTTGACAGGCACAGATACGCAGTATTTT. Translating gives CASSLTGTDTQYF.

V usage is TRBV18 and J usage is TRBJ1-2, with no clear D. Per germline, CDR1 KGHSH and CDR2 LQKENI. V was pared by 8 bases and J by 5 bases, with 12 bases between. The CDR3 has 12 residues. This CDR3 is CASDHGGYGYTF. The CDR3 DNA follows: TGTGCCAGCGACCACGGAGGTTATGGCTACACCTTC.

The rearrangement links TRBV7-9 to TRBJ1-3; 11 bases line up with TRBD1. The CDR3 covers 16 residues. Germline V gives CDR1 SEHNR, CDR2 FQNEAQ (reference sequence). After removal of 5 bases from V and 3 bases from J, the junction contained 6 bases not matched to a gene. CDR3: CASSPPGQGVGNTIYF. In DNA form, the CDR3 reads TGTGCCAGCAGCCCCCCGGGACAGGGGGTTGGAAACACCATATATTTT.

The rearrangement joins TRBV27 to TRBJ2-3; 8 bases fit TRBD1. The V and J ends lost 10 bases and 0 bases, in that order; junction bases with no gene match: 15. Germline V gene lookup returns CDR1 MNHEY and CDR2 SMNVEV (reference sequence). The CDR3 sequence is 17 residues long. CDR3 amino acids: CATKKQGASFSTDTQYF. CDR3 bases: TGTGCCACCAAAAAGCAGGGGGCCTCTTTTAGCACAGATACGCAGTATTTT.

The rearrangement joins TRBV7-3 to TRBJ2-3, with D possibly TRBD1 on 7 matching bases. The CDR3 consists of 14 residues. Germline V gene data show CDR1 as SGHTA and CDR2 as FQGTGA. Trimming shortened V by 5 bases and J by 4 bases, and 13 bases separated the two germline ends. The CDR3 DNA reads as TGTGCCAGCAGCCCAGGGGGGAGCGCAGATACGCAGTATTTT. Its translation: CASSPGGSADTQYF. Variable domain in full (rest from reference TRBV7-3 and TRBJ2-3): GAGVSQTPSNKVTEKGKYVELRCDPISGHTALYWYRQSLGQGPEFLIYFQGTGAADDSGLPNDRFFAVRPEGSVSTLKIQRTERGDSAVYLCASSPGGSADTQYFGPGTRLTVL.

The CDR3 sequence is CASRPGGSSYEQYF. CDR3 in DNA: TGTGCCAGCAGGCCGGGAGGGAGCTCCTACGAGCAGTACTTC. The chain has TRBV25-1 and TRBJ2-7; 8 nucleotides align to TRBD2. The CDR3 has 14 residues. Germline V gives CDR1 MGHDK, CDR2 SYGVNS. V lost 6 bases and J lost 0; bases outside the gene matches: 4.

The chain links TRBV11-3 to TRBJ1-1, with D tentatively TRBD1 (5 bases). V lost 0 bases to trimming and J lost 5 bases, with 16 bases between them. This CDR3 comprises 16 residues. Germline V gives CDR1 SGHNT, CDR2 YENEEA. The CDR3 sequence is CASSLDREGWGTEAFF. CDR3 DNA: TGTGCCAGCAGCTTAGATCGGGAGGGATGGGGGACTGAAGCTTTCTTT.

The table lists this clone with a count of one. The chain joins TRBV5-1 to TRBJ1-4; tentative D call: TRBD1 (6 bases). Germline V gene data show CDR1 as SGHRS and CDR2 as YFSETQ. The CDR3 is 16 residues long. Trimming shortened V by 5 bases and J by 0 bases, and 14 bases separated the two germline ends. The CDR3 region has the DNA TGCGCCAGCAGACCCCGGGACACCCCAACTAATGAAAAACTGTTTTTT. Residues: CASRPRDTPTNEKLFF.

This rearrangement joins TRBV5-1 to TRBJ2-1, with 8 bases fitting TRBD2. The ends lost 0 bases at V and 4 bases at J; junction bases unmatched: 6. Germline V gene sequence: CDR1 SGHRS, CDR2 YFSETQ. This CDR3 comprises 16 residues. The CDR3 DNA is TGCGCCAGCAGCTTGGAAGCTAGCGGGTATTACAATGAGCAGTTCTTC. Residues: CASSLEASGYYNEQFF.

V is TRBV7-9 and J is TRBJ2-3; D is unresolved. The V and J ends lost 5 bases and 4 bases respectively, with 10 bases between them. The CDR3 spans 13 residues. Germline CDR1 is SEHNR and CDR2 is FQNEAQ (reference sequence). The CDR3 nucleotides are TGTGCCAGCAGCACCCACAACGCAGATACGCAGTATTTT. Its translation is CASSTHNADTQYF.